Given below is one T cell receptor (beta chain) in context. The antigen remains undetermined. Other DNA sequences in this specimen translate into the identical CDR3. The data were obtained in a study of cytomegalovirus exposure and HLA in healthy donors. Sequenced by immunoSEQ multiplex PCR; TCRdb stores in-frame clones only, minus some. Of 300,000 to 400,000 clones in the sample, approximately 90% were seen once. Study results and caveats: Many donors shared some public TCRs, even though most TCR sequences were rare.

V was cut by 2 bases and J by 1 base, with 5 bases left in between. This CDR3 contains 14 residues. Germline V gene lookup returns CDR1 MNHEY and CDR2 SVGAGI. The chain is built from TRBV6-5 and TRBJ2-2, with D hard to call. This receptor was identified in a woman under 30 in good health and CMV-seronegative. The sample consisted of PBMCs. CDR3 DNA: TGTGCCAGCAGTTACCAACTGAACACCGGGGAGCTGTTTTTT. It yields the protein CASSYQLNTGELFF.